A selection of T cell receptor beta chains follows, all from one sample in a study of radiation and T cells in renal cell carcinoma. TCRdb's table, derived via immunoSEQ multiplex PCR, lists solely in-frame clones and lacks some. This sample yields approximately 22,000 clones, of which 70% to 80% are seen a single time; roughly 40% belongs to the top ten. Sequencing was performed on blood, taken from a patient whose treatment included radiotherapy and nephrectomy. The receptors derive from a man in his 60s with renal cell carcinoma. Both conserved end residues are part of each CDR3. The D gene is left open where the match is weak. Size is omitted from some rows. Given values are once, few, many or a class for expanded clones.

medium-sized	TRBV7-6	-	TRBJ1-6	TGTGCCAGCAGCTCCCAAGAGGGCTATTCACCCCTCCACTTT	CASSSQEGYSPLHF
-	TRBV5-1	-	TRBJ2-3	TGCGCCAGCAGTCAAGACGGGACACAGCAAACAGATACGCAGTATTTT	CASSQDGTQQTDTQYF
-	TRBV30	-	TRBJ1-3	TGTGCCTGGAGTGTACGACTCCTTTCCTCCTCTGGAAACACCATATATTTT	CAWSVRLLSSSGNTIYF
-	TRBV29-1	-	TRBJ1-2	TGCAGCGTTTCCCCCCTTGGGGGCTACACCTTC	CSVSPLGGYTF
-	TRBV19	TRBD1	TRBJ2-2	TGTGCCAGTGCTATTAGATCCTGGACAGGGAATCAATCCGGGGAGCTGTTTTTT	CASAIRSWTGNQSGELFF
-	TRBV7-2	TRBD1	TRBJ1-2	TGTGCCAGCGCCACAGGGGTGGACTATGGCTACACCTTC	CASATGVDYGYTF
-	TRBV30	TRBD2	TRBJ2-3	TGTGCCTGGAGTGTTTCTCTAGCGGGTGGTTTGGCGCAGTATTTT	CAWSVSLAGGLAQYF
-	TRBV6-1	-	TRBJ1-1	TGTGCCAGCAGTGACGGTACAGGGACTGAAGCTTTCTTT	CASSDGTGTEAFF
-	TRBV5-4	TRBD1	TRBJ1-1	TGTGCCAGCAGCTTGGGCGCAGGGGGATACACTGAAGCTTTCTTT	CASSLGAGGYTEAFF
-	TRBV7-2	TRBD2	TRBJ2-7	TGTGCCAGCAGCGGACTAGCGGGAGAACGTACCTACGAGCAGTACTTC	CASSGLAGERTYEQYF
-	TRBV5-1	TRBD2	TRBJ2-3	TGCGCCAGCAGCTCGGGACTAGCGGGAGGGTTCAGTAATACGCAGTATTTT	CASSSGLAGGFSNTQYF
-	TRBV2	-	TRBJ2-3	TGTGCCAGCATGGGGTCTAGCGAAGATACGCAGTATTTT	CASMGSSEDTQYF
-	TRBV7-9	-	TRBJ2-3	TGTGCCAGCAGCGCGTACACAGATACGCAGTATTTT	CASSAYTDTQYF
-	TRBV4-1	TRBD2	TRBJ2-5	TGCGCCAGCAGCCAGGTTAGCGGGAGGGAACAAGAGACCCAGTACTTC	CASSQVSGREQETQYF
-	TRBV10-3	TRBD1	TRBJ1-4	TGTGCCACCCGACAGGGCCTAAATGAAAAACTGTTTTTT	CATRQGLNEKLFF
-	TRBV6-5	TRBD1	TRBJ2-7	TGTGCCAGCAGTTACTCGACAGGGGAATTCTACGAGCAGTACTTC	CASSYSTGEFYEQYF
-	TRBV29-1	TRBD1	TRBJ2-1	TGCAGCGTAGATGGGACAGGGGGAGATGAGCAGTTCTTC	CSVDGTGGDEQFF
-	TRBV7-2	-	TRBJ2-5	TGTGCCAGCAGCTTCGGGAGCGGCCAAGAGACCCAGTACTTC	CASSFGSGQETQYF
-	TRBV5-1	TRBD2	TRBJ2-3	TGCGCCAGCACCCTTGGAATCACGGGAGGGGCGATTACGCAGTATTTT	CASTLGITGGAITQYF
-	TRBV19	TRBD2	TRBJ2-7	TGTGCCAGTAGTTCCGGGACTAGGTCCTACGAGCAGTACTTC	CASSSGTRSYEQYF
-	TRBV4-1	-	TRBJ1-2	TGCGCCAGCAGCCAAGGTGACACAGGGATCTATGGCTACACCTTC	CASSQGDTGIYGYTF
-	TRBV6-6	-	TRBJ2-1	TGTGCCAGCAGCGAGCGGGTTGAGCAGTTCTTC	CASSERVEQFF